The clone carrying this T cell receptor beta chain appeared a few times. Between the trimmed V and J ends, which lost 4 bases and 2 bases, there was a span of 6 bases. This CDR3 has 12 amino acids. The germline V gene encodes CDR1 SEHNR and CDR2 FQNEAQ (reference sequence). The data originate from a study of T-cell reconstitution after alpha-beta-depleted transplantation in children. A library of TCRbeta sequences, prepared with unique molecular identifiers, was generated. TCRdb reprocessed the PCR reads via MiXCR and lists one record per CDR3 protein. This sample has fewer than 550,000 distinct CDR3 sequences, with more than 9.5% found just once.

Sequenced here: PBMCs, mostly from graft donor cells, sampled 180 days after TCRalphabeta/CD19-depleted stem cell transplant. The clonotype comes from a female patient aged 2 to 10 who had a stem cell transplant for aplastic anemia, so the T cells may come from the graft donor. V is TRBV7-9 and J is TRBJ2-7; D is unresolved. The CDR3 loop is CASSSGPYEQYV. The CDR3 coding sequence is TGTGCCAGCAGCTCTGGCCCCTACGAGCAGTACGTC.